Listed below are T cell receptor beta chains from one sample, sequenced in a study of blood T cell repertoires in COVID-19. Profiling relied on immunoSEQ multiplex PCR, and the TCRdb table lists in-frame clones only, not all of them. The table includes approximately 100,000 clones, 75% to 90% detected once. Sequencing was carried out using peripheral blood. The receptors here all came from a man in his fifties or sixties with acute or convalescent COVID-19. Each CDR3 is given without its conserved first and last residue. The order of the fields is V gene, J gene, CDR3 protein.

TRBV27	TRBJ2-3	ASSFWLASTDTQY
TRBV6-2/TRBV6-3	TRBJ2-2	ASSSGQGVAGELF
TRBV5-1	TRBJ1-5	ASSAGLGNQPQH
TRBV24-1	TRBJ1-1	ATSDPGGVAF
TRBV9	TRBJ1-2	ASSVGTGGGYGYT
TRBV6-5	TRBJ2-7	ASKYSGQSSYEQY
TRBV10-3	TRBJ2-5	AISESGSPTQY
TRBV7-2	TRBJ2-2	ASSLSLASGELF
TRBV6-6	TRBJ1-1	ASSYPGGTEAF
TRBV11-2	TRBJ1-5	ASSLPGNQPQH
TRBV5-1	TRBJ2-5	ASSLEGGSRETQY
TRBV20-1	TRBJ2-7	SARERDGQY
TRBV2	TRBJ1-2	ASMADRAYGYT
TRBV11-2	TRBJ1-1	ASSLWWATEAF
TRBV11-2	TRBJ2-7	ASSSWGRGASSYEQY
TRBV24-1	TRBJ2-5	ATSGTSGNQETQY
TRBV7-9	TRBJ2-2	ASSGTIAGLYTGELF
TRBV25-1	TRBJ1-1	ASSVDRVVAF
TRBV4-2	TRBJ2-3	ASSQPQGAPGTDTQY
TRBV29-1	TRBJ2-5	SVDENAGGVGETQY
TRBV2	TRBJ1-4	ASSAQVGEKLF
TRBV20-1	TRBJ2-5	SAGTVETQY
TRBV25-1	TRBJ1-3	ASREQYSGNTIY
TRBV15	TRBJ1-1	ATSRRDRGSNTEAF
TRBV19	TRBJ1-1	ASTSGRGLGTEAF
TRBV15	TRBJ2-7	ATSRDRFEQY
TRBV25-1	TRBJ2-1	ASRTGGSYNEQF
TRBV19	TRBJ2-1	ASSGTFLISEQF
TRBV18	TRBJ1-5	ASSPATGGFQPQH
TRBV9	TRBJ1-2	ASSKGTGTLDGYT
TRBV27	TRBJ2-2	ASSPRTNTGELF
TRBV7-6	TRBJ1-1	ASSLVGGGLNTEAF
TRBV27	TRBJ1-4	ASSKQGPGEKLF
TRBV7-6	TRBJ2-1	ASSLATRGLAGGGGSYNEQF
TRBV11-2	TRBJ1-1	ASSLQGYNDFNTEAF
TRBV5-4	TRBJ1-5	ASSLGGDHQPQH
TRBV7-6	TRBJ2-1	ASSLVREGLGNEQF
TRBV19	TRBJ1-3	ASSIDQGLGNTIY